The clone carrying this TCR beta chain was observed a few times. This sample was included in a study of T-cell memory formation after mild COVID-19. Study at large: TCR clusters were mostly donor specific.

The CDR3 runs 13 residues. Germline assignment: CDR1 KGHDR and CDR2 SFDVKD. Trimming removed 7 bases at V and 0 bases at J, with 6 bases between. It was 5'RACE with constant-segment primers that produced the TCR alpha and TCR beta cDNA libraries, which carried sample barcodes and UMIs. TCRdb ran MiXCR on the 5' RACE reads and lists one entry per CDR3 protein. The sample yields roughly 14,000 distinct CDR3 sequences, roughly a fifth seen once. The sample consisted of PBMCs or a T cell subset sorted from them (not recorded which). The V call is TRBV24-1, the J call TRBJ1-3; D gene ambiguous. This TCR was sampled from an adult woman who had mild COVID-19 (a few samples of this study predate the infection). Cell type and time point are not known. The CDR3 region is CATSPPSGNTIYF. CDR3 in DNA: TGTGCCACCAGCCCTCCCTCTGGAAACACCATATATTTT.